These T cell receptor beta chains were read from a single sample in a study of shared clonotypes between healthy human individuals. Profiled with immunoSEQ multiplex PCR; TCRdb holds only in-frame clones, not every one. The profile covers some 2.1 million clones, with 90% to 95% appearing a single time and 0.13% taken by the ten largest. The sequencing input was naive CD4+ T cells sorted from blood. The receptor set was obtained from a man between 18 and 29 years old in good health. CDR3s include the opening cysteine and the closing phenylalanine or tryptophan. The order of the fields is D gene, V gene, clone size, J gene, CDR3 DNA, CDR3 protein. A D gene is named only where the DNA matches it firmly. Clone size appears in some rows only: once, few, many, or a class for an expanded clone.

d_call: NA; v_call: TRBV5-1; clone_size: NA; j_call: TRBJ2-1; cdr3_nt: TGCGCCAGCAGCTTGGACTCCAGCTCCTACAATGAGCAGTTCTTC; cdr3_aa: CASSLDSSSYNEQFF
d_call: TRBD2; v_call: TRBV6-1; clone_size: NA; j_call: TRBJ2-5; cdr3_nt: TGTGCCAGCAGTGCCGGCGGGGGGAAGGGACGAGGGGAGCAGTACTTC; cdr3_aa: CASSAGGGKGRGEQYF
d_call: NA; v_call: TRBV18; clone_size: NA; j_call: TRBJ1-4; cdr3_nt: TGTGCCAGCTCACCAGCTCTGGGAAAACTGTTTTTT; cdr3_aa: CASSPALGKLFF
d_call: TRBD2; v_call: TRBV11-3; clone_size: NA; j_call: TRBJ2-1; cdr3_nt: TGTGCCAGCTTAGCGGGACCCCACAATGAGCAGTTCTTC; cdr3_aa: CASLAGPHNEQFF
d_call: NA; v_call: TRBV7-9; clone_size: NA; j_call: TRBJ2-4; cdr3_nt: TGTGCCAGCAGCCAGCGGACAGCGAATGTAGCCAAAAACATTCAGTACTTC; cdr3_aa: CASSQRTANVAKNIQYF
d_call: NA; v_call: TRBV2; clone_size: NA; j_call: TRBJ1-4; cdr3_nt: TGTGCCAGCAGCACCCGCAGGGTTGCCCGCGTGAATGAAAAACTGTTTTTT; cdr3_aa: CASSTRRVARVNEKLFF
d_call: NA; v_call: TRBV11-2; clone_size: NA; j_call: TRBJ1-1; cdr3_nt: TGTGCCAGCAGGCTCGGGGCGAACACTGAAGCTTTCTTT; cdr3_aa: CASRLGANTEAFF
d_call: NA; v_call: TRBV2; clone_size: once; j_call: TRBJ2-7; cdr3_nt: TGTGCCAGCTCAGTTTCCTACGAGCAGTACTTC; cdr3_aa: CASSVSYEQYF
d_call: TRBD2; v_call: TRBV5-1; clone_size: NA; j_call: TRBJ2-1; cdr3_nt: TGCGCCAGCAGATTGTCGACAGCGGGAGGGAATGAGCAGTTCTTC; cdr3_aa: CASRLSTAGGNEQFF
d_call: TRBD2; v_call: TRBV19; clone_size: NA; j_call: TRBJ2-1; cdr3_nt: TGTGCCAGTAGTCCTCGGACTAGCGGGAGGTTCTCCAATGAGCAGTTCTTC; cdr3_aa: CASSPRTSGRFSNEQFF
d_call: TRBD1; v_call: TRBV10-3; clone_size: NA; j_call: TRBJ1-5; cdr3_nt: TGTGCCATCAGTGAGGGGACAGGGCGGAACCAGCCCCAGCATTTT; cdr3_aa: CAISEGTGRNQPQHF
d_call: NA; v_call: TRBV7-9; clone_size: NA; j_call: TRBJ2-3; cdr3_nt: TGTGCCAGCAGCCTCAGCGGAGGGCCAAGGTGGGATACGCAGTATTTT; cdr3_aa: CASSLSGGPRWDTQYF
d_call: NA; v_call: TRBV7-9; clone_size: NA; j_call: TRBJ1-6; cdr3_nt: TGTGCCAGCAGCTTAGGACGCGGGACTTCTGATTCACCCCTCCACTTT; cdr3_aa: CASSLGRGTSDSPLHF
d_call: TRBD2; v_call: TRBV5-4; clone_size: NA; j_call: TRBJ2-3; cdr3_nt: TGTGCCAGCAGCTTGGCGGGAGGGGGCACAGATACGCAGTATTTT; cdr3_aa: CASSLAGGGTDTQYF
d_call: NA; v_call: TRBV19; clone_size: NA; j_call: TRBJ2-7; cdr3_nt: TGTGCCAGTAGTACGGACTGGAAGTCATACGAGCAGTACTTC; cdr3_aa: CASSTDWKSYEQYF
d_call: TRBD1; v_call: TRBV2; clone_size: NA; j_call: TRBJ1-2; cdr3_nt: TGTGCCAGCAGGAGCACTACAGGGGTCTATGGCTACACCTTC; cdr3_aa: CASRSTTGVYGYTF
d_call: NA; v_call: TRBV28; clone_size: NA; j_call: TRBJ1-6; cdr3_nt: TGTGCCAGCAAGGGTATGACACCCCTCCACTTT; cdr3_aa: CASKGMTPLHF
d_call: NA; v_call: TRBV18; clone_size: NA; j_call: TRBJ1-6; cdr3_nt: TGTGCCAGCTCATCCCTGTATTCACCCCTCCACTTT; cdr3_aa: CASSSLYSPLHF
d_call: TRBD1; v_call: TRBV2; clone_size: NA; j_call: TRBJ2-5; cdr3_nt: TGTGCCAGCAGTGAACAGGGGGCAGGGGAGACCCAGTACTTC; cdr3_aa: CASSEQGAGETQYF
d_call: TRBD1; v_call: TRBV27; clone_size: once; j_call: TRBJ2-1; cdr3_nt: TGTGCCAGCAGTTTAAGAGGCAGGGGGTCCTACAATGAGCAGTTCTTC; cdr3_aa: CASSLRGRGSYNEQFF
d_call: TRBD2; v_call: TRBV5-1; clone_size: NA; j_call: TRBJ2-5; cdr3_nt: TGCGCCAGCAGTAGGTTAGCGGGATTAGAGACCCAGTACTTC; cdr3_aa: CASSRLAGLETQYF
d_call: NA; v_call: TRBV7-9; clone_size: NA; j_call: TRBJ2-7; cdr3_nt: TGTGCCAGCAGCCCCCTCCGGTATGAATACGAGCAGTACTTC; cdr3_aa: CASSPLRYEYEQYF
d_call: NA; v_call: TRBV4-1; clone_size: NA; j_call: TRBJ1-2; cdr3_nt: TGCGCCAGCAGCCCTCAGATAAACTATGGCTACACCTTC; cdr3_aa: CASSPQINYGYTF
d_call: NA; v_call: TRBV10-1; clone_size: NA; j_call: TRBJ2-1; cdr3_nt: TGCGCCAGCAGTGAGTCCGGCCGTGACAATGAGCAGTTCTTC; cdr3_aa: CASSESGRDNEQFF
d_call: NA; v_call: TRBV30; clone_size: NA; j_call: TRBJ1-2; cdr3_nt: TGTGCCTGGAGTGTACGGCCCTCAGGGACTAACTATGGCTACACCTTC; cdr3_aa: CAWSVRPSGTNYGYTF
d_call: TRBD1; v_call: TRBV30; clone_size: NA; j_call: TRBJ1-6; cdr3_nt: TGTGCCTGCGGACAGGGGAGTAATTCACCCCTCCACTTT; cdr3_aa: CACGQGSNSPLHF
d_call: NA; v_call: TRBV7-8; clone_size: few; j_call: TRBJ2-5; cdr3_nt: TGTGCCAGCAGCGAACCCGAAGAGACCCAGTACTTC; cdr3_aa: CASSEPEETQYF
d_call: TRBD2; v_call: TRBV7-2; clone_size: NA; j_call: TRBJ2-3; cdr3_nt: TGTGCCAGCAGTTCTCTAGCGGACCGCGGCGGTACGCAGTATTTT; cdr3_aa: CASSSLADRGGTQYF
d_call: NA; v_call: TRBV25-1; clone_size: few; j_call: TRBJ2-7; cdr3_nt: TGTGCCAGCAGTGTGCAGTGGGGGACAAGCTCCTACGAGCAGTACTTC; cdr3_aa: CASSVQWGTSSYEQYF
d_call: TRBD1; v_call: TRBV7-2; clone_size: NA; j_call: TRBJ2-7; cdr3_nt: TGTGCCAGCAGCCCGTCGACAGGGCCCGAGCAGTACTTC; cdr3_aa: CASSPSTGPEQYF
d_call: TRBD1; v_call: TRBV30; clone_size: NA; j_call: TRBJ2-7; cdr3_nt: TGTGCCTGGAGCCCAGGCTGGGACAGGGATAGCTACGAGCAGTACTTC; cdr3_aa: CAWSPGWDRDSYEQYF
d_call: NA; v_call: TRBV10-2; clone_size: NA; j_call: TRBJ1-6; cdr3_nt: TGCGCCAGCAGTGATCAGCTATATAATTCACCCCTCCACTTT; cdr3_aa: CASSDQLYNSPLHF
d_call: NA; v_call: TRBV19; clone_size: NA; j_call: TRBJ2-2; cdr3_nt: TGTGCCAGTAGTTCCGACTCGAACACCGGGGAGCTGTTTTTT; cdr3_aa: CASSSDSNTGELFF
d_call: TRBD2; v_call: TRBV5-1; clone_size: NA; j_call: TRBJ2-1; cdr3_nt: TGCGCCAGCACAATAGCGGGTGAGCAGTTCTTC; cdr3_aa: CASTIAGEQFF
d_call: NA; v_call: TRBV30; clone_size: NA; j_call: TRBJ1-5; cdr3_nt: TGTGCCTGGAGTGTAGGGGTTGATCAGCCCCAGCATTTT; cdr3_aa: CAWSVGVDQPQHF
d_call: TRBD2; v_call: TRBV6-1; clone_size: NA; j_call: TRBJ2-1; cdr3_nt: TGTGCCAGCACCCCTAGACTAGCGGGGGCGGGTGAGCAGTTCTTC; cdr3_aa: CASTPRLAGAGEQFF
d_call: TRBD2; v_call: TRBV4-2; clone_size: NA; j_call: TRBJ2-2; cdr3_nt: TGTGCCAGCAGCCGAAAGATCGGCCTAGCGGATAACACCGGGGAGCTGTTTTTT; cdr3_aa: CASSRKIGLADNTGELFF
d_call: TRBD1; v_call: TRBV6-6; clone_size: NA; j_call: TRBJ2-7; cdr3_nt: TGTGCCAGCAGTCGACAGGGGGGCGAGCAGTACTTC; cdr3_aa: CASSRQGGEQYF
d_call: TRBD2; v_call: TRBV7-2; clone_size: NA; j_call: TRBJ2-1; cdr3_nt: TGTGCCAGCAGCAGACGACTAGCGGGAGGGAATGAGCAGTTCTTC; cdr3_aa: CASSRRLAGGNEQFF
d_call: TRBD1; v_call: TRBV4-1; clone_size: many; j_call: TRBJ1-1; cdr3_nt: TGCGCCAGCAGCCAAGATCTTAGGGGGCGCACTGAAGCTTTCTTT; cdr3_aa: CASSQDLRGRTEAFF
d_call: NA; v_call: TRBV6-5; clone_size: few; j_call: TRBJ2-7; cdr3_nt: TGTGCCTCAGCCCAGGCCGGCGGGCAGTACTTC; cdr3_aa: CASAQAGGQYF
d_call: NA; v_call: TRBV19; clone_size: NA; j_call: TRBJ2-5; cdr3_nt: TGTGCCAGTAACGCAGGTGCCCAAGAGACCCAGTACTTC; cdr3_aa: CASNAGAQETQYF
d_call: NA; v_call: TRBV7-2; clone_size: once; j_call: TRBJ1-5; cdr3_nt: TGTGCCAGCAGCCGGGACGGCAATCAGCCCCAGCATTTT; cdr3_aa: CASSRDGNQPQHF
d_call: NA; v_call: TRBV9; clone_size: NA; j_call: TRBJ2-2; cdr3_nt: TGTGCCAGCAGCGTAGAGTTGGGCACCGGGGAGCTGTTTTTT; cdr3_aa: CASSVELGTGELFF
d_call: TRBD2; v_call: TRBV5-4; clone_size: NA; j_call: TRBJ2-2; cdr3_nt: TGTGCCAGCAGCTGGGGGACTAGTTGGGGAGTGAGCGGGGAGCTGTTTTTT; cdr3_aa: CASSWGTSWGVSGELFF
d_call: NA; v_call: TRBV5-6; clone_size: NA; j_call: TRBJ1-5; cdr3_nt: TGTGCCAGCAGCTTGTCTAGATACAATCAGCCCCAGCATTTT; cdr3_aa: CASSLSRYNQPQHF
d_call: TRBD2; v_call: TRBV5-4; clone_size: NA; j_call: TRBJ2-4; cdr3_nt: TGTGCCAGCAGCTCCCCGGGACTAGCGGGGTCCAAAAACATTCAGTACTTC; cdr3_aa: CASSSPGLAGSKNIQYF
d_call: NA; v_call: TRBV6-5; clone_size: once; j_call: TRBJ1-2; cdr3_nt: TGTGCCAGCAAGCCGGGGGGATCTAACTATGGCTACACCTTC; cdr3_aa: CASKPGGSNYGYTF
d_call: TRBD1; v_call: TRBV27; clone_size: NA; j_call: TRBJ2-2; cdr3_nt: TGTGCCAGCATGCTTAACAGGGGCGGCGGGGAGCTGTTTTTT; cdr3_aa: CASMLNRGGGELFF
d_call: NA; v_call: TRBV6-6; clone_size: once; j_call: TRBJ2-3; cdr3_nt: TGTGCCGCCAGGGGGGTAGATACGCAGTATTTT; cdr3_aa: CAARGVDTQYF
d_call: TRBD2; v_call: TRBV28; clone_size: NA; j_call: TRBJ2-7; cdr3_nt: TGTGCCAGCAGTTTGACTAGCGGGGGCTCCTACGAGCAGTACTTC; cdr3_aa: CASSLTSGGSYEQYF
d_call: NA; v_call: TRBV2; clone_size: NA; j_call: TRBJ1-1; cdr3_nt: TGTGCCAGCAGTGAAACCGGGACCGAGGTTATGACTGAAGCTTTCTTT; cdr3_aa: CASSETGTEVMTEAFF
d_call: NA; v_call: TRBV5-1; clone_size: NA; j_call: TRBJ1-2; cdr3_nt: TGCGCCAGCAGCCTAGGACAGACGGACTATGGCTACACCTTC; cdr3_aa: CASSLGQTDYGYTF